The T cell receptor beta chain described here comes from a study of cytomegalovirus exposure and HLA in healthy donors. The PCR made use of 60 Vbeta and 13 Jbeta primers. Some clones are missing from TCRdb's copy, which holds only in-frame ones; the method was immunoSEQ multiplex PCR. The data show more than 95,000 clones, approximately 78% seen once. This clonotype was sampled from a man younger than 40 in good health and CMV-seropositive. Sequenced input: PBMCs.

CDR3 in DNA: TGTGCCAGCAGCCTTTCCGGGGGCTACGAGCAGTACTTC. The encoded protein is CASSLSGGYEQYF. This chain joins TRBV7-9 and TRBJ2-7, with D perhaps TRBD2 (6 bases). CDR3 length: 13 amino acids. Germline V gives CDR1 SEHNR, CDR2 FQNEAQ (reference sequence). V was pared by 5 bases and J by 3 bases, with 11 bases between.